Each of the 23 T cell receptor beta chains below was sequenced from the same sample in a study of Ad26.COV2.S vaccination and SARS-CoV-2 variants. Sequencing was performed with immunoSEQ multiplex PCR; in TCRdb, only in-frame clones are kept and a portion is missing. The sample yields approximately 450,000 clones, roughly 90% seen once. The treatment: about 20 received Ad26.COV2.S at low or high dose, single or two shots; about 5 received placebo; per-sample allocation not given. Sampling was performed 63 days after the first vaccine or placebo injection. Here the sequenced sample was peripheral blood, taken in a trial of Ad26.COV2.S vaccine versus placebo. The receptors were gathered from a person between 18 and 65 years old who received the Ad26.COV2.S COVID-19 vaccine or a placebo.

The chain couples TRBV4-1 to TRBJ1-2, with D hard to call. The germline CDR1 and CDR2 sequences are MGHRA and YSYEKL. The V end was cut by 1 base, the J end by 8 bases, with 11 bases between. The CDR3 is 13 residues long. The CDR3: CASSQAPGIGYTF. CDR3 nucleotide sequence: TGCGCCAGCAGCCAAGCCCCGGGAATCGGCTACACCTTC.

This chain joins TRBV29-1 and TRBJ2-3; no definite D call. The CDR3 is made up of 11 amino acids. Germline-derived CDR1 and CDR2 are SQVTM and ANQGSEA. V was clipped by 1 base and J by 4 bases, with 3 bases between them. The CDR3 nucleotides read TGCAGCGTTGAAGTGGCAGATACGCAGTATTTT. It encodes CSVEVADTQYF.

The chain uses TRBV5-1 and TRBJ2-3, with 7 bases that match TRBD2. The CDR3 sequence is 15 residues long. The germline V gene has CDR1 SGHRS and CDR2 YFSETQ. V shed 4 bases and J 0 bases; nucleotides not matched to a gene: 5. The CDR3 nucleotides read TGCGCCAGCAGCAGCCAACTAGCGAGCACAGATACGCAGTATTTT. It encodes CASSSQLASTDTQYF. Drawing the rest from reference TRBV5-1 and TRBJ2-3, the complete variable domain is KAGVTQTPRYLIKTRGQQVTLSCSPISGHRSVSWYQQTPGQGLQFLFEYFSETQRNKGNFPGRFSGRQFSNSRSEMNVSTLELGDSALYLCASSSQLASTDTQYFGPGTRLTVL.

The chain uses TRBV4-3 and TRBJ2-1; TRBD2 aligns across 13 bases. The V segment lost 0 bases and the J segment 0 bases; nucleotides outside the gene matches: 5. The CDR3 loop spans 19 amino acids. The germline V gene has CDR1 LGHNA and CDR2 YSLEER. CDR3 nucleotide sequence: TGCGCCAGCAGCCAAGAACTAGCGGGAGGGCGTAGCTCCTACAATGAGCAGTTCTTC. It translates to CASSQELAGGRSSYNEQFF.

This chain joins TRBV7-2 and TRBJ2-2, with TRBD1 identical over 7 bases. From germline, CDR1 is SGHTA and CDR2 FQGNSA. V shed 1 base, J shed 0 bases, and the junction held 2 bases outside the gene matches. This CDR3 is built from 16 residues. Written as DNA, the CDR3 is TGTGCCAGCAGCTTAGTGGGGACAGCGAACACCGGGGAGCTGTTTTTT. It specifies CASSLVGTANTGELFF.

V usage is TRBV5-5 and J usage is TRBJ2-1, with TRBD2 matching 8 bases. The CDR3 spans 15 residues. J gave up 0 bases and V 4 bases, and 3 bases lay outside the gene matches. CDR1 is SGHKS, CDR2 YYEKEE, per germline (reference sequence). CDR3 nucleotides: TGTGCCAGCAGCCTAGCGGGCTTCTCCTACAATGAGCAGTTCTTC. Its protein is CASSLAGFSYNEQFF.

The chain links TRBV6-6 to TRBJ2-7; TRBD1 aligns across 8 bases. V shed 2 bases and J 4 bases; nucleotides not matched to a gene: 4. This CDR3 region has 14 residues. CDR1 and CDR2 (germline): MNHNY, SVGAGI (reference sequence). CDR3 nucleotides: TGTGCCAGCAGTTACGGACAGGGTAAATACGAGCAGTACTTC. Amino acids: CASSYGQGKYEQYF.

This chain links TRBV7-9 with TRBJ1-1; D unresolved. V lost 0 bases, J lost 3 bases, and 11 bases lay in between. CDR3 length equals 15 residues. The germline gives CDR1 SEHNR, CDR2 FQNEAQ (reference sequence). The CDR3 protein is CASSLALLTHTEAFF. The DNA for the CDR3 is TGTGCCAGCAGCTTAGCTCTACTGACGCACACTGAAGCTTTCTTT.

This rearrangement joins TRBV23-1 to TRBJ2-1; TRBD2 matches 7 bases. TRBV23-1 has ORF status, its function being uncertain. J lost 1 base, V lost 11 bases, and 5 bases had no gene match. The CDR3 has 13 amino acids. Written as DNA, the CDR3 is TGCGCCCCTGGGGGGGGATCCTACAATGAGCAGTTCTTC. Amino acids: CAPGGGSYNEQFF.

This chain uses TRBV11-1 with TRBJ2-2; TRBD1 matches 7 bases. V shed 6 bases and J 1 base; nucleotides not matched to a gene: 2. Germline lookup yields CDR1 SGHAT and CDR2 FQDESV (reference sequence). This CDR3 contains 14 residues. CDR3 loop: CASRTGLNTGELFF. The CDR3 DNA sequence: TGTGCCAGCAGGACAGGGCTGAACACCGGGGAGCTGTTTTTT.

This clone was found once. The chain is built from TRBV5-1 and TRBJ1-2; 7 nucleotides line up with TRBD1. The V gene end was trimmed by 0 bases and the J gene end by 4 bases; junction bases not matched to a gene: 6. Germline values: CDR1 SGHRS, CDR2 YFSETQ. This CDR3 is 15 amino acids long. CDR3 residues: CASSLGQGVVYGYTF. CDR3 DNA sequence: TGCGCCAGCAGCTTGGGGCAGGGGGTTGTCTATGGCTACACCTTC. The complete variable domain, with remaining parts taken from reference TRBV5-1 and TRBJ1-2, reads KAGVTQTPRYLIKTRGQQVTLSCSPISGHRSVSWYQQTPGQGLQFLFEYFSETQRNKGNFPGRFSGRQFSNSRSEMNVSTLELGDSALYLCASSLGQGVVYGYTFGSGTRLTVV.

This clone came up once. The identical CDR3 is also encoded by other nucleotide sequences in the sample. This chain joins TRBV27 and TRBJ2-1; 11 bases line up with TRBD2. CDR1 and CDR2 from the germline V gene are MNHEY and SMNVEV (reference sequence). The length of the CDR3 is 15 residues. V lost 5 bases and J lost 0; bases outside the gene matches: 0. The CDR3 here is CASSLAGGSYNEQFF. The CDR3 DNA reads TGTGCCAGCAGTCTAGCGGGAGGCTCCTACAATGAGCAGTTCTTC.

This chain connects TRBV30 to TRBJ2-1; D is unresolved. V lost 1 base and J 0 bases, leaving 10 bases between the germline ends. The CDR3 sequence is 15 residues long. CDR1 and CDR2 from the germline V gene are GTSNPN and SVGIG (reference sequence). CDR3 in DNA: TGTGCCTGGAGTGCGACTGGATACTCCTACAATGAGCAGTTCTTC. This translates into CAWSATGYSYNEQFF. The full variable domain, its missing parts supplied by reference TRBV30 and TRBJ2-1, is SQTIHQWPATLVQPVGSPLSLECTVEGTSNPNLYWYRQAAGRGLQLLFYSVGIGQISSEVPQNLSASRPQDRQFILSSKKLLLSDSGFYLCAWSATGYSYNEQFFGPGTRLTVL.

The rearrangement links TRBV11-2 to TRBJ2-5; 7 bases align to TRBD1. Germline V lookup: CDR1 SGHAT, CDR2 FQNNGV. V lost 4 bases to trimming and J lost 3 bases; unmatched junction nucleotides: 2. This CDR3 contains 13 residues. CDR3 sequence: CASSSGTEETQYF. In nucleotides, the CDR3 is TGTGCCAGCAGCTCCGGGACAGAAGAGACCCAGTACTTC.

The rearrangement joins TRBV27 to TRBJ2-1, with 10 bases fitting TRBD2. The V and J ends lost 0 bases and 15 bases, in that order; junction bases with no gene match: 14. The CDR3 has 16 amino acids. CDR1 is MNHEY, CDR2 SMNVEV, per germline (reference sequence). CDR3 region: CASSLSPGLASPPRFF. In nucleotides, the CDR3 is TGTGCCAGCAGTTTATCTCCGGGACTAGCGTCCCCCCCCCGGTTCTTC.

The chain uses TRBV21-1 and TRBJ2-3; TRBD1 was called by the table and not checked on the DNA. TRBV21-1 is labeled a pseudogene. This CDR3 region has 20 residues. The CDR3 loop is CASSDATGSQGARKGDTQYF. The CDR3 nucleotides are TGTGCCAGCAGCGACGCAACCGGGAGTCAGGGGGCGCGGAAGGGAGATACGCAGTATTTT.

This sequence joins TRBV6-5 and TRBJ2-2; the D is unclear. The CDR3 has 13 amino acids. From germline, CDR1 is MNHEY and CDR2 SVGAGI. Trimming removed 7 bases from V and 3 bases from J, with 9 bases in between. CDR3 bases: TGTGCCAGCAACAAGGGTTACACCGGGGAGCTGTTTTTT. This gives the protein CASNKGYTGELFF.

This chain joins TRBV19 and TRBJ1-2, with D possibly matching TRBD1 (5 bases). Trimming cost V 0 bases and J 4 bases, with 15 bases left between them. The CDR3 has 16 amino acids. CDR1 and CDR2 from the germline V gene are LNHDA and SQIVND (reference sequence). The CDR3 reads CASSIEGTRSGYGYTF. The CDR3 region has the DNA TGTGCCAGTAGTATAGAAGGGACCCGTTCGGGCTATGGCTACACCTTC.

CDR3 in DNA: TGTGCCAGCAGCTTAGCGGGGGTAGATACGCAGTATTTT. It encodes CASSLAGVDTQYF. The chain is built from TRBV7-2 and TRBJ2-3; D may correspond to TRBD1 or TRBD2 (5 bases each). Germline loops: CDR1 SGHTA, CDR2 FQGNSA. The V gene lost 0 bases and the J gene lost 5 bases, with 6 bases spanning the gap. The CDR3 length is 13 residues.

V is TRBV5-1 and J is TRBJ2-3, with TRBD2 matching over 15 bases. CDR3 length: 20 residues. The V gene end was trimmed by 3 bases and the J gene end by 0 bases; junction bases not matched to a gene: 11. Germline CDR1 and CDR2: SGHRS and YFSETQ. The CDR3 spells CASSWTGLAGGPSSTDTQYF. CDR3 nucleotides: TGCGCCAGCAGCTGGACCGGACTAGCGGGAGGGCCCTCTAGCACAGATACGCAGTATTTT.

The J gene is TRBJ2-5, the V gene TRBV6-5; 8 nucleotides align to TRBD2. The germline V gene has CDR1 MNHEY and CDR2 SVGAGI. V dropped 7 bases and J dropped 4; count of bases not matched to a gene: 8. The CDR3 is made up of 14 amino acids. In nucleotides, the CDR3 is TGTGCCAGCACCCGGGAGGGCGAGGCAGAGACCCAGTACTTC. Translation gives CASTREGEAETQYF.

The gene calls are TRBV5-1 and TRBJ2-1, with D unclear. The V gene lost 3 bases and the J gene lost 5 bases, with 9 bases spanning the gap. CDR1 is SGHRS and CDR2 is YFSETQ in the germline V gene. The CDR3 length is 13 residues. The DNA for the CDR3 is TGCGCCAGCAGCTCCCGAGTGGACAATGAGCAGTTCTTC. This encodes CASSSRVDNEQFF.

This chain links TRBV27 with TRBJ2-3, with TRBD2 identical over 10 bases. V shed 9 bases and J 5 bases; nucleotides not matched to a gene: 5. CDR1 and CDR2 from the germline V gene are MNHEY and SMNVEV (reference sequence). There are 13 residues in the CDR3. CDR3 sequence (DNA): TGTGCCAGTATAGCGGGAGGAGGAGATACGCAGTATTTT. Protein sequence: CASIAGGGDTQYF.